The next 9 T cell receptor beta chains were all read from a single sample in a study of cytomegalovirus exposure and HLA in healthy donors. Use of 60 Vbeta and 13 Jbeta primers characterized the PCR. Generated by immunoSEQ multiplex PCR, the TCRdb table keeps only in-frame clones and is missing some. The sample records 50,000 to 60,000 clones, roughly 80% being singletons. Sequenced material: PBMCs. These receptors originate from a woman aged 40 to 50 in good health and CMV-seropositive.

This clone was recorded a few times. This chain links TRBV2 with TRBJ2-5; 7 bases line up with TRBD2. Looked up from germline, CDR1 is SNHLY and CDR2 is FYNNEI. Germline trimming cut 6 bases from V and 2 bases from J; bases unmatched to any gene: 9. The CDR3 runs 15 residues. The CDR3 here is CASRDRRGDQETQYF. CDR3 bases: TGTGCCAGCAGAGACCGCCGGGGGGATCAAGAGACCCAGTACTTC.

V is TRBV7-2 and J is TRBJ2-5; the D gene is possibly TRBD2 (6 bases). V was trimmed by 3 bases and J by 4 bases, leaving 12 bases between them. The CDR3 is 14 residues long. Germline CDR1 reads SGHTA; CDR2 reads FQGNSA. CDR3 loop: CASSLGGTGETQYF. In DNA form, the CDR3 reads TGTGCCAGCAGCTTGGGCGGGACGGGAGAGACCCAGTACTTC.

This chain joins TRBV21-1 and TRBJ2-7; the D segment call TRBD2 is taken from the table without a DNA check. TRBV21-1 corresponds to a pseudogene. The CDR3 is 15 residues long. CDR3 protein: CASSKREPPNYEQYF. The CDR3 region has the DNA TGTGCCAGCAGCAAGAGAGAGCCTCCCAACTACGAGCAGTACTTC.

This clone was found a few times. This chain's CDR3 is CASSFGQGALGQFF. The DNA for the CDR3 is TGTGCCAGCAGCTTTGGACAGGGGGCCTTGGGGCAGTTCTTC. The rearrangement links TRBV7-9 to TRBJ2-1; 11 bases align to TRBD1. J lost 12 bases, V lost 3 bases, and 7 bases had no gene match. The germline V gene encodes CDR1 SEHNR and CDR2 FQNEAQ (reference sequence). This CDR3 is 14 amino acids long.

The rearrangement uses TRBV19 and TRBJ1-5; D not resolved. Germline lookup yields CDR1 LNHDA and CDR2 SQIVND (reference sequence). The CDR3 contains 13 residues. Trimming removed 10 bases from V and 0 bases from J, with 10 bases in between. CDR3 in DNA: TGTGCCACAAGACACGATAGCAATCAGCCCCAGCATTTT. This gives the protein CATRHDSNQPQHF.

The chain recombines TRBV7-2 with TRBJ1-1; 10 bases are a match to TRBD1. Germline V gene lookup returns CDR1 SGHTA and CDR2 FQGNSA. The CDR3 is 17 amino acids. The junction had 14 bases not matched to a gene; V was cut back by 4 bases and J by 6 bases. The CDR3 coding sequence is TGTGCCAGCAGCTATGCCCCGGGACAGGGGATGGGGGCTGAAGCTTTCTTT. It codes for CASSYAPGQGMGAEAFF. Full variable domain (remainder filled in from reference TRBV7-2 and TRBJ1-1): GAGVSQSPSNKVTEKGKDVELRCDPISGHTALYWYRQSLGQGLEFLIYFQGNSAPDKSGLPSDRFSAERTGGSVSTLTIQRTQQEDSAVYLCASSYAPGQGMGAEAFFGQGTRLTVV.

This clone was found once. The rearrangement joins TRBV6-6 to TRBJ2-7, with 9 bases that match TRBD2. The CDR3 runs 15 residues. The V segment lost 4 bases and the J segment 1 base; nucleotides outside the gene matches: 5. Germline V CDR1 and CDR2: MNHNY, SVGAGI (reference sequence). The CDR3 coding sequence is TGTGCCAGCAGTTCGGGCGGGGGGGCATCCTACGAGCAGTACTTC. As protein: CASSSGGGASYEQYF.

This sequence joins TRBV11-3 and TRBJ1-2; no reliable D call. The CDR3 is 15 residues long. With 7 bases removed from V and 5 bases from J, the gap between germline ends came to 20 bases. Germline V CDR1 and CDR2: SGHNT, YENEEA. CDR3 in amino acids: CASNLRRPFVYGYTF. CDR3 DNA sequence: TGTGCCAGCAATTTGAGGAGGCCTTTCGTTTATGGCTACACCTTC.

The chain carries TRBV7-8 and TRBJ2-1; 12 positions match TRBD2. Per germline, CDR1 SGHVS and CDR2 FQNEAQ. V gave up 5 bases and J gave up 7 bases; unmatched junction bases: 3. This CDR3 region has 14 residues. The CDR3 protein is CASSPTSGGNEQFF. DNA for the CDR3: TGTGCCAGCAGCCCGACTAGCGGGGGTAATGAGCAGTTCTTC.